The clone carrying this T cell receptor (beta chain) occurred a few times. Cohort placement rested on clinical history that participants reported themselves. Exposed study participants had met a COVID-19 case within 2 weeks before entry. This table comes from immunoSEQ multiplex PCR, and its TCRdb copy is limited to in-frame clones, with some not included. The data contain some 320,000 clones, 75% to 90% of them seen just once; the ten biggest clones take up 1.5% to 2%. CDR3 length: 17 amino acids. Unmatched junction bases numbered 17, after V lost 0 bases and J lost 8 bases. Per germline, CDR1 SQVTM and CDR2 ANQGSEA. These data come from a study of blood T cell repertoires in COVID-19. Overall study: PBMCs, B-cell-depleted T cells, or T cells provided the cDNA or gDNA that made up the material.

Sample: PBMCs or T cells enriched from blood (not recorded which). This chain uses TRBV29-1 with TRBJ1-1; 8 nucleotides align to TRBD1. The TCR was taken from a woman aged 30 to 39 who had been exposed to COVID-19. The CDR3 protein is CSVEDLAGRGPVSEAFF. The CDR3 DNA reads TGCAGCGTTGAAGATCTGGCCGGCAGGGGGCCCGTTAGCGAAGCTTTCTTT.